This T cell receptor beta chain was recorded in a study of shared clonotypes between healthy human individuals. Overall study context: Per donor, CD8 memory used one plate, CD8 naive used two, CD4 memory used three and CD4 naive used three.

The germline gives CDR1 LNHDA, CDR2 SQIVND (reference sequence). The CDR3 totals 15 residues. V lost 7 bases and J lost 0; bases outside the gene matches: 8. Some clones are missing from TCRdb's copy, which holds only in-frame ones; the method was immunoSEQ multiplex PCR. The sample gives over a million clones, roughly 98.5% of which show up once; approximately 0.38% is in the top ten. The TCR comes from a man in his thirties or forties in good health. V and J are TRBV19 and TRBJ1-2, with 7 bases identical to TRBD1. The sample consisted of naive CD4+ T cells sorted from blood. Subset described: CD45RA+ positively selected. The CDR3 nucleotides are TGTGCCAGTACCCGAGGGGACAGAACTAACTATGGCTACACCTTC. Translating it yields CASTRGDRTNYGYTF. Full variable domain (outside the CDR3, taken from reference TRBV19 and TRBJ1-2): DGGITQSPKYLFRKEGQNVTLSCEQNLNHDAMYWYRQDPGQGLRLIYYSQIVNDFQKGDIAEGYSVSREKKESFPLTVTSAQKNPTAFYLCASTRGDRTNYGYTFGSGTRLTVV.